The subject of this entry is one TCR beta chain. The antigen is undetermined. These data are taken from a study of T cell repertoires in cytomegalovirus infection. About the research overall: Recently identified HLA-C-restricted and well-studied HLA-B-restricted CMV epitopes were used. It can be stated that public TCR beta signatures indicated CMV infection as well as a matching HLA type.

The trim removed 4 bases at V and 6 bases at J, leaving 9 bases unmatched. The germline gives CDR1 MNHEY, CDR2 SVGEGT. The CDR3 covers 15 residues. Study-level findings and limits: The study identified carriers of CMV plus the relevant HLA from cumulative public TCR beta family frequency. CMV-specific TCR beta clonotypes restricted by HLA-C were the ones dominating the ex vivo response.

TCRdb itself ran the reads through MiXCR, one entry per CDR3 protein. The table shows fewer than 850,000 distinct CDR3 sequences, with under 35% occurring only once. This material consisted of cultured CD8+ T cells from PBMCs, taken from culture after CMV antigen stimulation. The V gene is TRBV6-2 or TRBV6-3, the J gene TRBJ1-5; 7 positions match TRBD1. The TCR comes from a human donor in good health (CMV status not recorded). Some clones in this sample may be carry-over from other donors' samples. CDR3 sequence reads: CASSSKSTGRQPQHF. The CDR3, as DNA: TGTGCCAGCAGTTCAAAATCGACAGGGCGTCAGCCCCAGCATTTT.